This T cell receptor beta chain was retrieved from a study of blood T cell repertoires in COVID-19. Study-wide context: Italy, Spain and the United States were the sources of the convalescent and acute COVID-19 samples. In each case, the material was cDNA or gDNA derived from T cells, B-cell-depleted T cells, or PBMCs.

CDR3 size: 12 residues. Germline V lookup: CDR1 SNHLY, CDR2 FYNNEI. Deletions cut 4 bases from V and 5 bases from J, with 9 bases between. Authors' methods: Nucleated cell number was recorded as an estimate derived from reference gene primer amplification. The protocol was immunoSEQ multiplex PCR, while the TCRdb copy is restricted to in-frame clones and leaves out a portion. The V and J calls and clone size are taken from that table; D and trimming were inferred from the DNA. The sample lists about 200,000 clones; less than 85% were seen once. Source material: peripheral blood. The receptor comes from a woman in her 70s with acute or convalescent COVID-19. The rearrangement links TRBV2 to TRBJ2-7; weak D call: TRBD1 (6 bases). As DNA, the CDR3 is TGTGCCAGCAGTGTCGGGACACACGAGCAGTACTTC. This sequence encodes CASSVGTHEQYF.